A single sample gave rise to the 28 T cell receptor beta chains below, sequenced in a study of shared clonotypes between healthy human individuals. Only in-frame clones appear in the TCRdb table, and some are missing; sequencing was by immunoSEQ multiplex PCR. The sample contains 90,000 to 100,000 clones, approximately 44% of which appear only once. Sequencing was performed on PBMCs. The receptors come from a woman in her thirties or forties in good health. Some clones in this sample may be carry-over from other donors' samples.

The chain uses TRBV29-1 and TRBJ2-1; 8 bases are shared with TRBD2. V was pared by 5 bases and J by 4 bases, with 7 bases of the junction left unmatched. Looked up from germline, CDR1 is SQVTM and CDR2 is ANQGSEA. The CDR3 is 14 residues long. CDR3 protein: CSVFLLAGYNEQFF. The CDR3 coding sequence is TGCAGCGTTTTTCTCCTAGCGGGTTACAATGAGCAGTTCTTC.

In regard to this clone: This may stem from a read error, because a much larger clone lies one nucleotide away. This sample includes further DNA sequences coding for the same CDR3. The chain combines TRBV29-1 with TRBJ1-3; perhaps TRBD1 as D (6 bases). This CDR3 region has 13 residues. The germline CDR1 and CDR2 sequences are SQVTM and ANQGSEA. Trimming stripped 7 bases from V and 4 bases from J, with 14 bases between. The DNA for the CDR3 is TGCAGCGCGTACAGGGACTCCGGAAACACCATATATTTT. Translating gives CSAYRDSGNTIYF.

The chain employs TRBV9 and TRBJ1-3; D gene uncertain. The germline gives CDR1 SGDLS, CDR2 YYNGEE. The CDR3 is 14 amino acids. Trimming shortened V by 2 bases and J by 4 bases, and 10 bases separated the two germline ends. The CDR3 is CASSVMYGGNTIYF. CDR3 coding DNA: TGTGCCAGCAGCGTTATGTACGGCGGAAACACCATATATTTT. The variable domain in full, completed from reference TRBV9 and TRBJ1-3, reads DSGVTQTPKHLITATGQRVTLRCSPRSGDLSVYWYQQSLDQGLQFLIQYYNGEERAKGNILERFSAQQFPDLHSELNLSSLELGDSALYFCASSVMYGGNTIYFGEGSWLTVV.

CDR3 DNA: TGTGCCAGCAGTGAAGTCGTAGGGTCGGCAGGACTAAGCTACGAGCAGTACTTC. Translation gives CASSEVVGSAGLSYEQYF. The V gene is TRBV6-1, the J gene TRBJ2-7, with D possibly TRBD2 on 6 matching bases. Germline V gene lookup returns CDR1 MNHNS and CDR2 SASEGT. V was trimmed by 1 base and J by 3 bases, leaving 22 bases between them. CDR3 size: 18 residues.

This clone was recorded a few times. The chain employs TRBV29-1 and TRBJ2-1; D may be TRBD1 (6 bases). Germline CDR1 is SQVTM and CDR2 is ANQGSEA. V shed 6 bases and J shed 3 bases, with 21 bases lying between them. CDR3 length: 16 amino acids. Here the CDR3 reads CSVPSGANYGYNEQFF. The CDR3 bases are TGCAGCGTGCCTTCAGGGGCTAATTATGGCTACAATGAGCAGTTCTTC.

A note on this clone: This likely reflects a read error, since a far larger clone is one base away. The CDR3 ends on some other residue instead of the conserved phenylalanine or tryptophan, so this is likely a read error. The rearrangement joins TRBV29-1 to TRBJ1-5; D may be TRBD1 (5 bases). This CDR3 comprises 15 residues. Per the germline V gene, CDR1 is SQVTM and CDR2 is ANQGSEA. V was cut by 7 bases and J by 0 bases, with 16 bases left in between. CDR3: CSASVGGYSNQPQHL. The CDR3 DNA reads TGCAGCGCTAGTGTCGGGGGTTATAGCAATCAGCCCCAGCATCTT.

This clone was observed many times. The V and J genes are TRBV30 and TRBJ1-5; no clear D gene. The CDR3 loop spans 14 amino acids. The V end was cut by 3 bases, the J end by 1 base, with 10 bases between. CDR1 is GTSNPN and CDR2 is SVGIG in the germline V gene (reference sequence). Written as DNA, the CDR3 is TGTGCCTGGAGCGCTACTGCGAGCAATCAGCCCCAGCATTTT. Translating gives CAWSATASNQPQHF.

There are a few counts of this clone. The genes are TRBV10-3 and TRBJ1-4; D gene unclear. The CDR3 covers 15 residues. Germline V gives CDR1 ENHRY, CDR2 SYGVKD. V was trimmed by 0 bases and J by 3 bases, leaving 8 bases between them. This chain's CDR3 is CAISESTGSNEKLFF. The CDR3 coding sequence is TGTGCCATCAGTGAGTCGACTGGCTCTAATGAAAAACTGTTTTTT.

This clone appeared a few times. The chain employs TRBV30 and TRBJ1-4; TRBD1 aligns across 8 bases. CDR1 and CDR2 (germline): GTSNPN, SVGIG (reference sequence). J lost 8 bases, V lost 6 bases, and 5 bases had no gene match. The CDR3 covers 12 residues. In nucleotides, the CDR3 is TGTGCCTGCACAGGGGGAGTCGAAAAACTGTTTTTT. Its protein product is CACTGGVEKLFF.

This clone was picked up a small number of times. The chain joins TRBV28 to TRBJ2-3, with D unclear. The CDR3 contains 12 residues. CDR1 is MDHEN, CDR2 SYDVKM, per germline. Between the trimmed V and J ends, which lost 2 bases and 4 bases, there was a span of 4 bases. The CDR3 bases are TGTGCCAGCAGTTTACCTGCAGATACGCAGTATTTT. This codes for CASSLPADTQYF.

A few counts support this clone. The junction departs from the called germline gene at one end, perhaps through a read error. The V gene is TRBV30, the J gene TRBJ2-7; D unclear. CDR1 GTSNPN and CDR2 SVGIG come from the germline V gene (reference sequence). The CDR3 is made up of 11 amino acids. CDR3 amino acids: CAWSDLYGQYF. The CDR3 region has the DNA TGTGCCTGGAGCGATCTCTACGGGCAGTACTTC. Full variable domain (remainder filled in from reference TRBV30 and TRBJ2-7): SQTIHQWPATLVQPVGSPLSLECTVEGTSNPNLYWYRQAAGRGLQLLFYSVGIGQISSEVPQNLSASRPQDRQFILSSKKLLLSDSGFYLCAWSDLYGQYFGPGTRLTVT.

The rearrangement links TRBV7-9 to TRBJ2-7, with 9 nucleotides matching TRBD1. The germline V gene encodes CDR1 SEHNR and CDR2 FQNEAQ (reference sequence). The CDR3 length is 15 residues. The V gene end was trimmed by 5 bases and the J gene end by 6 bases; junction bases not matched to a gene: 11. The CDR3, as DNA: TGTGCCAGCAGCCCAACAGCCGGGACAGGGCGCGAGCAGTACTTC. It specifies CASSPTAGTGREQYF.

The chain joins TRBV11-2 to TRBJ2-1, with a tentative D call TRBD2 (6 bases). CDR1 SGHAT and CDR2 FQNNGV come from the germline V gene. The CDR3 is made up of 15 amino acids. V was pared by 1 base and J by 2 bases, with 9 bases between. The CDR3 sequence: CASSLGGGTYNEQFF. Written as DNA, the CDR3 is TGTGCCAGCAGCTTAGGAGGCGGGACCTACAATGAGCAGTTCTTC.

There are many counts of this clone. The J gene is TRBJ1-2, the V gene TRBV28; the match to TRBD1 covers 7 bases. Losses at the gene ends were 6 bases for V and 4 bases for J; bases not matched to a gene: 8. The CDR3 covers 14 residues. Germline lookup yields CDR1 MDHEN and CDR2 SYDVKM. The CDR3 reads CASRNGQAAYGYTF. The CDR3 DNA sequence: TGTGCCAGCAGGAATGGACAGGCAGCCTATGGCTACACCTTC.

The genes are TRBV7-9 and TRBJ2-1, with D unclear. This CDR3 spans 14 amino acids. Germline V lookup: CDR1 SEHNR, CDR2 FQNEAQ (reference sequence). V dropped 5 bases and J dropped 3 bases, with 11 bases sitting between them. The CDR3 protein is CASSATVNYNEQFF. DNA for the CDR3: TGTGCCAGCAGCGCCACAGTGAACTACAATGAGCAGTTCTTC.

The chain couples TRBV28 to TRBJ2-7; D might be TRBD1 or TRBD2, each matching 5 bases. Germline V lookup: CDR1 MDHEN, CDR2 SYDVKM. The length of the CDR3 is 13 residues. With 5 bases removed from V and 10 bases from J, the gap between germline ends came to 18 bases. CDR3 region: CASSRRTRGEQYF. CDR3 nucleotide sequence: TGTGCCAGCAGTCGCAGAACTAGGGGAGAACAGTACTTC.

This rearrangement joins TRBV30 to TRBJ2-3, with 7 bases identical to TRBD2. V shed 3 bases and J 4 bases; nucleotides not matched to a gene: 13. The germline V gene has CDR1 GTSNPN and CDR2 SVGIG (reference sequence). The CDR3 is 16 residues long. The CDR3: CAWRGWDYRAPDTQYF. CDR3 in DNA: TGTGCCTGGAGGGGATGGGACTATCGGGCTCCAGATACGCAGTATTTT.

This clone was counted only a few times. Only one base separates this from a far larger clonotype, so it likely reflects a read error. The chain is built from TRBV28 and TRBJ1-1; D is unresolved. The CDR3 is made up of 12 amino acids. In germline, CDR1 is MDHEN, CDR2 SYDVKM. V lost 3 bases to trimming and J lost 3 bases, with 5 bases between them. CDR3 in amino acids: CASSFLDTEAFF. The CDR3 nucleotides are TGTGCCAGCAGTTTTTTGGACACTGAAGCTTTCTTT. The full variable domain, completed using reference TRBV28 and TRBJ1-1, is DVKVTQSSRYLVKRTGEKVFLECVQDMDHENMFWYRQDPGLGLRLIYFSYDVKMKEKGDIPEGYSVSREKKERFSLILESASTNQTSMYLCASSFLDTEAFFGQGTRLTVV.

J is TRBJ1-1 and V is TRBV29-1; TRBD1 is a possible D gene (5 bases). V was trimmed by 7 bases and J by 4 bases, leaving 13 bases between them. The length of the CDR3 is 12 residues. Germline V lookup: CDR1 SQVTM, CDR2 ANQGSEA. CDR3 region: CSAGGRSTEAFF. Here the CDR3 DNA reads TGCAGCGCGGGGGGGAGGAGCACTGAAGCTTTCTTT.

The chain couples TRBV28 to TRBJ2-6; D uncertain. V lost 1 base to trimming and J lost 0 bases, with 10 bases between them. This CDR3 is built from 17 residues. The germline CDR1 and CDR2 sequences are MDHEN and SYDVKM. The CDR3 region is CASSLLRQYSGANVLTF. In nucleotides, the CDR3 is TGTGCCAGCAGTTTATTACGCCAATACTCTGGGGCCAACGTCCTGACTTTC.

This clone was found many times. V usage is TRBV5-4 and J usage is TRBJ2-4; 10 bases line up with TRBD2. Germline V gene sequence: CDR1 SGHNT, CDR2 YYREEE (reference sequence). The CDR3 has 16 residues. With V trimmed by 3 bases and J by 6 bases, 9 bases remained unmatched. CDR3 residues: CASSSASGRAVNIQYF. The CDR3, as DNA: TGTGCCAGCAGCTCTGCCAGCGGGAGGGCCGTAAACATTCAGTACTTC.

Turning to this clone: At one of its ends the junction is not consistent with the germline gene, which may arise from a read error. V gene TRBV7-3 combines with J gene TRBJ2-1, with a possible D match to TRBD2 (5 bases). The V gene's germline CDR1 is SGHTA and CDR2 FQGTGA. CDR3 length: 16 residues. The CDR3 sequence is CASSQDFPLRVHEQFF. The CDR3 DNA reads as TGCGCCAGCAGCCAAGATTTCCCTTTGAGGGTTCATGAGCAGTTCTTC.

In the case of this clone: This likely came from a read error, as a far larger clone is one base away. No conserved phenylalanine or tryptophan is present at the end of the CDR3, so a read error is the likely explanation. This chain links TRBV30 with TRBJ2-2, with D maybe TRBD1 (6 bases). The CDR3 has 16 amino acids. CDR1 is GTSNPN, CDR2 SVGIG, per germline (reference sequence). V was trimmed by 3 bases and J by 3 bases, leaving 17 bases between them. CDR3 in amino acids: CAWSEQGVGDTGELFL. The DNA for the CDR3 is TGTGCCTGGAGCGAACAGGGAGTTGGGGACACCGGGGAGCTGTTTCTT.

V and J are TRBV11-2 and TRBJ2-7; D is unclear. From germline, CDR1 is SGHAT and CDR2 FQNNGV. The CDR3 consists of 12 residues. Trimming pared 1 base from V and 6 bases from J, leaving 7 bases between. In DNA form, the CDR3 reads TGTGCCAGCAGCTTAGTGAGTGCCGAGCAGTACTTC. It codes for CASSLVSAEQYF.

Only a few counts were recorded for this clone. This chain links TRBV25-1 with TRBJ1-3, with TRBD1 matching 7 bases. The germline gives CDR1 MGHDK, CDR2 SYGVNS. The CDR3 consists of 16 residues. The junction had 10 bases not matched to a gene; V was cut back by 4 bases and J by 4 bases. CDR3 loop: CASSGVNRGLGNTIYF. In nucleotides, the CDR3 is TGTGCCAGCAGTGGGGTAAACAGGGGATTAGGAAACACCATATATTTT. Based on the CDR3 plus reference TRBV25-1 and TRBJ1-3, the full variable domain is EADIYQTPRYLVIGTGKKITLECSQTMGHDKMYWYQQDPGMELHLIHYSYGVNSTEKGDLSSESTVSRIRTEHFPLTLESARPSHTSQYLCASSGVNRGLGNTIYFGEGSWLTVV.

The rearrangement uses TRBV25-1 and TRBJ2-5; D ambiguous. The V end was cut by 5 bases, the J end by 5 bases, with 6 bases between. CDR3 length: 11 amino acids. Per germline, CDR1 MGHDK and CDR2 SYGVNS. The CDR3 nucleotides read TGTGCCAGCAGTCTAGTGGAGACCCAGTACTTC. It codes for CASSLVETQYF.

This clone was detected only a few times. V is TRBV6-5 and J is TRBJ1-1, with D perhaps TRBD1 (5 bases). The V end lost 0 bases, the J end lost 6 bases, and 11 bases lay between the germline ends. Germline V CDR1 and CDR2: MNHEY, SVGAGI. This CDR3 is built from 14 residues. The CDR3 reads CASSYSGGVSEAFF. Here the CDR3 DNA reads TGTGCCAGCAGTTACTCGGGGGGGGTATCTGAAGCTTTCTTT.

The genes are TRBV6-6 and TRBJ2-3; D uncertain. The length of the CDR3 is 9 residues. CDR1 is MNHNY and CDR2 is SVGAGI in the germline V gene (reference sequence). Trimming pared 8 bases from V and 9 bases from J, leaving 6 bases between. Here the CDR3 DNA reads TGTGCCAGCTTTTCCACGCAGTATTTT. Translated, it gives CASFSTQYF.